Described below is a single T cell receptor (beta chain) sequence and its context. This entry is derived from a study of radiotherapy plus CTLA-4 blockade in lung cancer. The germline V gene encodes CDR1 LGHNA and CDR2 YSLEER. CDR3 length equals 14 residues. J gave up 8 bases and V 4 bases, and 8 bases lay outside the gene matches. Chemo-refractory metastatic non-small-cell lung cancer patients underwent focal radiation alongside CTLA-4 blockade with ipilimumab. The table came from immunoSEQ multiplex PCR; TCRdb's copy has only in-frame clones and leaves some out. This sample has 75,000 or so clones, with more than 75% found just once.

The sequencing used peripheral blood, collected from a patient treated with radiotherapy plus ipilimumab. The chain links TRBV4-3 to TRBJ1-2, with 9 bases fitting TRBD1. The clonotype was recovered from a human donor with non-small cell lung cancer who had a complete response to radiotherapy plus ipilimumab. CDR3 coding DNA: TGCGCCAGCAGCCCGGGACAGGGACTACAAGGCTACACCTTC. It specifies CASSPGQGLQGYTF.